Following are 8 T cell receptor beta chains from one sample sequenced in a study of CD8 T cells in ankylosing spondylitis. One entry per CDR3 protein results from TCRdb running MiXCR on the 5' RACE reads. The sample lists 300,000 to 350,000 distinct CDR3 sequences, under 25% occurring once. What was sequenced was blood, either unsorted or a sorted T cell fraction (not recorded which). These receptors originate from a female donor with ankylosing spondylitis or in good health (not recorded which).

This clonotype was picked up a small number of times. The chain links TRBV28 to TRBJ2-1; 11 bases agree with TRBD2. CDR1 and CDR2 from the germline V gene are MDHEN and SYDVKM. Trimming cost V 4 bases and J 4 bases; bases outside gene matches: 9. CDR3 length: 17 amino acids. The chain's CDR3 is CASSSQILAGEYNEQFF. CDR3 nucleotides: TGTGCCAGCAGTTCCCAGATACTAGCGGGGGAATACAATGAGCAGTTCTTC.

The chain combines TRBV21-1 with TRBJ2-1. TRBV21-1 is a listed pseudogene. The CDR3 is made up of 15 amino acids. As DNA, the CDR3 is TGTGCCAAAAAAAAAGTCGGACGGACCCACAATGAGCAGTTCTTC. Protein sequence: CAKKKVGRTHNEQFF.

This clonotype occurred a few times. The chain recombines TRBV7-2 with TRBJ1-4; no firm D call. The germline V and J ends were trimmed by 3 bases and 1 base, with 15 bases remaining between them. The V gene's germline CDR1 is SGHTA and CDR2 FQGNSA. The CDR3 length is 17 residues. The CDR3 sequence is CASSLKIPRGTNEKLFF. The DNA of the CDR3 is TGTGCCAGCAGCTTGAAAATCCCCCGAGGAACTAATGAAAAACTGTTTTTT.

This clonotype has more than one count but fewer than ten. The CDR3 DNA follows: TGTGCCATCAGTGAGTCGACGGGGAGTCCTAATGAAAAACTGTTTTTT. Protein product: CAISESTGSPNEKLFF. This chain joins TRBV10-3 and TRBJ1-4, with unresolved D. Trimming took 0 bases from V and 3 from J, leaving 11 bases between them. The CDR3 consists of 16 residues. Germline CDR1 ENHRY, CDR2 SYGVKD.

A few counts support this clonotype. The rearrangement uses TRBV18 and TRBJ1-2; D is perhaps TRBD1 (6 bases). The CDR3 spans 17 residues. CDR1 and CDR2 from the germline V gene are KGHSH and LQKENI. Trimming cost V 6 bases and J 4 bases, with 24 bases left between them. CDR3 sequence reads: CASSPSTGGLALYGYTF. CDR3 bases: TGTGCCAGCTCTCCGTCGACAGGAGGACTGGCCCTCTATGGCTACACCTTC.

This clonotype was observed many times. V gene TRBV10-1 combines with J gene TRBJ2-3, with D possibly TRBD2 on 6 matching bases. CDR1 and CDR2 from the germline V gene are WNHNN and SYGVQD (reference sequence). The CDR3 runs to 13 residues. V gave up 6 bases and J gave up 3 bases, with 10 bases separating them. CDR3 nucleotides: TGCGCCAGCAGGGAGGCGGGAACAGATACGCAGTATTTT. Translation gives CASREAGTDTQYF.

This clonotype was detected ten times or more. The chain employs TRBV20-1 and TRBJ1-2, with TRBD1 matching 7 bases. Trimming cost V 2 bases and J 2 bases; bases outside gene matches: 2. This CDR3 spans 13 amino acids. Germline V gene sequence: CDR1 DFQATT, CDR2 SNEGSKA (reference sequence). Written as DNA, the CDR3 is TGCAGTGCTAGACTACAGGGGAACTATGGCTACACCTTC. Its protein product is CSARLQGNYGYTF.

The chain joins TRBV9 to TRBJ1-2, with unresolved D. Germline V gene lookup returns CDR1 SGDLS and CDR2 YYNGEE. V shed 1 base and J shed 8 bases, with 12 bases lying between them. CDR3 length equals 13 residues. The CDR3 loop reads CASSVRTAGGYTF. The CDR3 bases are TGTGCCAGCAGCGTAAGGACCGCAGGAGGCTACACCTTC.